This TCR beta chain was found in a study of human T cells and chemical hapten exposure. Documented time point: patch test 1, 2 weeks after DPC sensitization. Treatment noted: therapeutic diphenylcyclopropenone sensitization with weekly scalp DPC. Each CDR3 protein is one row after TCRdb ran MiXCR on the RACE reads. The repertoire holds roughly 180,000 distinct CDR3 sequences, with under 25% as singletons. The CDR3 is 15 amino acids. Losses at the gene ends were 1 base for V and 7 bases for J; bases not matched to a gene: 3. The germline gives CDR1 SGHTA, CDR2 FQGNSA. The input for sequencing was whole blood, taken in connection with sensitization to the hapten diphenylcyclopropenone (DPC). The sequence came from a woman aged 50 to 65 with alopecia areata. Some clones in this sample may be carry-over from other donors' samples. V gene TRBV7-2 combines with J gene TRBJ2-1; TRBD2 aligns across 11 bases. CDR3 protein: CASSLVLAGGNEQFF. DNA for the CDR3: TGTGCCAGCAGCTTAGTGCTAGCGGGAGGTAATGAGCAGTTCTTC. Combining the CDR3 with reference TRBV7-2 and TRBJ2-1 gives the whole variable domain GAGVSQSPSNKVTEKGKDVELRCDPISGHTALYWYRQSLGQGLEFLIYFQGNSAPDKSGLPSDRFSAERTGGSVSTLTIQRTQQEDSAVYLCASSLVLAGGNEQFFGPGTRLTVL.